This T cell receptor (beta chain) derives from a study of blood T cell repertoires in COVID-19. Study-level information: Samples taken during acute and convalescent COVID-19 were collected in the United States, Italy and Spain. Sources were T cells, B-cell-depleted T cells, or PBMCs; the material itself was cDNA or gDNA.

Per the original methods: Nucleated cell counts were estimated from reference gene primer amplification. Sequencing used immunoSEQ multiplex PCR; TCRdb keeps in-frame clones, though not all of them. V and J calls and clone size are those listed in that table; D and trimming were worked out from the DNA. In the table there are more than 90,000 clones, around 84% of which are singletons. The CDR3 runs 16 residues. Germline lookup yields CDR1 LNHNV and CDR2 YYDKDF (reference sequence). Trimming left V 5 bases short and J 0 bases short, with 17 bases between. This clonotype originated in a man of 80 years or more with acute or convalescent COVID-19. The V and J genes are TRBV15 and TRBJ2-7; maybe TRBD1 (7 bases). Sample: peripheral blood. CDR3 nucleotides: TGTGCCACCAGCGGAGGGGGGACAGCTGGCTCCTACGAGCAGTACTTC. Protein sequence: CATSGGGTAGSYEQYF. The whole variable domain, remainder taken from reference TRBV15 and TRBJ2-7, is DAMVIQNPRYQVTQFGKPVTLSCSQTLNHNVMYWYQQKSSQAPKLLFHYYDKDFNNEADTPDNFQSRRPNTSFCFLDIRSPGLGDTAMYLCATSGGGTAGSYEQYFGPGTRLTVT.